These 14 T cell receptor beta chains share one sample of origin, sequenced in a study of T cells in Graves' hyperthyroidism and ophthalmopathy. TCR beta CDR3 regions were amplified from RNA. The TCR CDR3 was amplified in a first-round RT-PCR using the HTBI primer set. TCRdb reprocessed the multiplex PCR reads via MiXCR and lists one record per CDR3 protein. The sample records fewer than 650,000 distinct CDR3 sequences, about 15% being singletons. Sequencing was performed on blood. The receptors derive from a woman in her twenties or thirties with Graves' hyperthyroidism that later progressed to Graves' ophthalmopathy.

This clonotype was detected ten times or more. As DNA, the CDR3 is TGTGCCAGTAGTATAGACGGGACAGCATACAATGAGCAGTTCTTC. This translates into CASSIDGTAYNEQFF. The chain employs TRBV19 and TRBJ2-1; 7 bases line up with TRBD1. The CDR3 has 15 amino acids. The V gene's germline CDR1 is LNHDA and CDR2 SQIVND (reference sequence). V shed 0 bases, J shed 4 bases, and the junction held 3 bases outside the gene matches. Supplemented by reference TRBV19 and TRBJ2-1, the full variable domain reads DGGITQSPKYLFRKEGQNVTLSCEQNLNHDAMYWYRQDPGQGLRLIYYSQIVNDFQKGDIAEGYSVSREKKESFPLTVTSAQKNPTAFYLCASSIDGTAYNEQFFGPGTRLTVL.

A remark on this clonotype: A junction boundary mismatches the germline segment, possibly from a read error. V is TRBV7-2 and J is TRBJ2-5; D not resolved. Germline CDR1 SGHTA, CDR2 FQGNSA. The CDR3 has 14 amino acids. CDR3 sequence reads: CASSLDRHQEAQYF. The CDR3 nucleotides read TGTGCCAGCAGCTTGGACCGGCACCAAGAGGCCCAGTACTTC.

This clonotype was recorded many times. The chain employs TRBV28 and TRBJ2-2; 13 nucleotides agree with TRBD2. In germline, CDR1 is MDHEN, CDR2 SYDVKM. The CDR3 loop spans 18 amino acids. With V trimmed by 5 bases and J by 4 bases, 10 bases remained unmatched. CDR3 DNA sequence: TGTGCCAGCAGTCTCGGGACTAGCGGGGACCTGATCACCGGGGAGCTGTTTTTT. As protein: CASSLGTSGDLITGELFF.

This clonotype was detected ten times or more. J is TRBJ1-2 and V is TRBV6-1; no firm D call. Trimming left V 3 bases short and J 0 bases short, with 8 bases between. From germline, CDR1 is MNHNS and CDR2 SASEGT. The CDR3 loop spans 14 amino acids. The CDR3 loop is CASSDRGTNYGYTF. The CDR3 nucleotides are TGTGCCAGCAGTGACAGAGGGACTAACTATGGCTACACCTTC.

This clonotype was seen a few times. The chain joins TRBV5-8 to TRBJ1-5; no firm D call. Trimming took 0 bases from V and 7 from J, leaving 11 bases between them. The CDR3 runs 14 residues. Germline assignment: CDR1 SGHTS and CDR2 YDEGEE. CDR3 region: CASSLEPFGQPQHF. CDR3 sequence (DNA): TGTGCCAGCAGCTTGGAACCCTTTGGGCAGCCCCAGCATTTT.

This clonotype was observed many times. CDR3 DNA: TGTGCCAGCAGTTTTATAGGTCGTGGGGGCAGGGAAGAGACCCAGTACTTC. As protein: CASSFIGRGGREETQYF. This chain uses TRBV6-5 with TRBJ2-5, with D perhaps matching TRBD1 (6 bases). The V gene lost 4 bases and the J gene lost 3 bases, with 21 bases spanning the gap. CDR1 and CDR2 (germline): MNHEY, SVGAGI. There are 17 residues in the CDR3.

V is TRBV19 and J is TRBJ2-2, with D possibly being TRBD1 (5 bases). CDR3 length equals 13 residues. V gave up 3 bases and J gave up 6 bases, with 8 bases separating them. Germline CDR1 is LNHDA and CDR2 is SQIVND (reference sequence). CDR3 coding DNA: TGTGCCAGTAGTATTAGGGGCTCCGGGGAGCTGTTTTTT. Residues: CASSIRGSGELFF.

This clonotype was recorded many times. This chain uses TRBV6-5 with TRBJ1-5; 7 nucleotides line up with TRBD1. Germline lookup yields CDR1 MNHEY and CDR2 SVGAGI. Trimming took 1 base from V and 7 from J; bases not matched to a gene: 10. The CDR3 is 16 residues long. CDR3 sequence: CASSYLGGQVVQPQHF. CDR3 sequence (DNA): TGTGCCAGCAGTTACTTAGGTGGACAGGTGGTGCAGCCCCAGCATTTT.

This clonotype showed up many times. The V call is TRBV30, the J call TRBJ1-1, with D possibly being TRBD1 (5 bases). Trimming cost V 8 bases and J 7 bases, with 14 bases left between them. Looked up from germline, CDR1 is GTSNPN and CDR2 is SVGIG (reference sequence). The length of the CDR3 is 11 residues. The CDR3 sequence: CAQGGAFEAFF. In DNA form, the CDR3 reads TGTGCCCAGGGAGGAGCGTTTGAAGCTTTCTTT.

A note on this clonotype: A much larger clonotype is one base distant, so this may be a read error. The chain recombines TRBV5-4 with TRBJ2-1; TRBD1 aligns across 7 bases. Germline V gene lookup returns CDR1 SGHNT and CDR2 YYREEE (reference sequence). The CDR3 loop spans 17 amino acids. The CDR3 loop is CASSLGGGARSYDEQFF. CDR3 DNA sequence: TGTGCCAGCAGCTTGGGAGGGGGCGCCCGCTCCTACGATGAGCAGTTCTTC.

This clonotype has at least ten counts. The V and J genes are TRBV6-5 and TRBJ2-5; maybe TRBD2 (5 bases). V lost 0 bases to trimming and J lost 0 bases, with 8 bases between them. CDR3 length: 15 amino acids. The V gene's germline CDR1 is MNHEY and CDR2 SVGAGI. Written as DNA, the CDR3 is TGTGCCAGCAGTTACTCCGGACTGCACCAAGAGACCCAGTACTTC. Its translation: CASSYSGLHQETQYF.

This clonotype was picked up a small number of times. The J gene is TRBJ1-1, the V gene TRBV4-2; TRBD1 matches 9 bases. Germline CDR1 reads LGHNA; CDR2 reads YNFKEQ. Germline trimming cut 4 bases from V and 1 base from J; bases unmatched to any gene: 4. The CDR3 is made up of 15 amino acids. The CDR3 region has the DNA TGTGCCAGCAGCCGCCCGACAGGGGGGAACACTGAAGCTTTCTTT. This gives the protein CASSRPTGGNTEAFF.

The chain is built from TRBV19 and TRBJ1-2; 7 bases match TRBD1. The CDR3 loop spans 13 amino acids. V dropped 6 bases and J dropped 4; count of bases not matched to a gene: 5. From germline, CDR1 is LNHDA and CDR2 SQIVND (reference sequence). The CDR3 loop is CASRRQGPYGYTF. In nucleotides, the CDR3 is TGTGCCAGTAGACGACAGGGACCCTATGGCTACACCTTC.

Points on this clonotype: This sequence may be a read error, since a much larger clone differs from it by one base. A read error is likely, as this CDR3 ends without the conserved phenylalanine or tryptophan. J is TRBJ2-3 and V is TRBV6-2 or TRBV6-3; the match to TRBD1 covers 9 bases. Germline lookup yields CDR1 MNHEY and CDR2 SVGEGT. Trimming took 2 bases from V and 4 from J; bases not matched to a gene: 4. This CDR3 spans 15 amino acids. CDR3 sequence: CASSYGTGKPDTQYS. DNA for the CDR3: TGTGCCAGCAGTTACGGGACAGGGAAACCAGATACGCAGTATTCT.